This T cell receptor (beta chain) originates from a study of blood T cells in healthy people across ages. Germline CDR1 is SGDLS and CDR2 is YYNGEE. V lost 0 bases, J lost 3 bases, and 16 bases lay in between. The CDR3 consists of 16 residues. Researchers isolated at least 7 million PBMCs per sample. A second about 7 to 12 cycle PCR used barcoded and J-beta primers. Every cDNA molecule carried a tag from a template-switch adaptor bearing 12 random nucleotides. TCRdb recomputed calls from the 5' RACE reads with MiXCR, one row per CDR3 protein. The sample contains about 780,000 distinct CDR3 sequences, roughly 25% of which appear only once. This clonotype was recorded a few times. These data were also reused for a study on T cells of mothers and their children. As that report states: Versus unrelated pairs, overlap was slightly higher in related mother-child pairs, without reaching significance.

This clonotype was obtained from a boy aged 10-17 years in good health. This chain connects TRBV9 to TRBJ2-7, with D perhaps matching TRBD1 (5 bases). Specimen: blood. The CDR3 spells CASSVEAGPASYEQYF. The DNA of the CDR3 is TGTGCCAGCAGCGTAGAGGCAGGGCCAGCGAGCTACGAGCAGTACTTC.